This T cell receptor beta chain was obtained from a study of T cell clones after liver transplantation (dated by TCRdb to the late 2010s). About the study as a whole: ITN030ST, the source of the samples, was a randomized trial that attempted immunosuppression withdrawal within 2 years of liver transplantation. A cohort of 8 liver transplant recipients was studied, of whom 3 were classified as tolerant and 5 as non-tolerant. As an antigen-independent comparator for donor-reactive sequences, third party-reactive TCRbeta sequences were also identified from pre-transplant MLRs. Tolerance was defined as complete withdrawal of immunosuppression for at least one year without a rise in liver enzymes beyond twice the upper limit of normal. Blood samples were collected pre-transplant, then pre-randomization ahead of withdrawal, and finally post-randomization once withdrawal had either been completed or failed. The subjects received no induction therapy and were kept on standard immunosuppression until randomization at 12-24 months post-transplant. After a pre-transplant mixed lymphocyte reaction, TCRbeta sequencing was used to pinpoint donor-reactive T cell clones, which were subsequently tracked in post-transplant blood. Of the eight recipients, a few were HCV-positive, while the remaining recipients had been transplanted for non-autoimmune, non-viral indications. What the authors observed across the whole study: The conclusions were considered preliminary, being limited by small, heterogeneous patient numbers and non-standardized post-transplant time points. A greater decline was seen for donor-reactive sequences than for third party-reactive sequences, suggesting partial antigen-specific deletion unrelated to withdrawal success. When repertoire turnover was taken into account, detection of donor-reactive sequences was significantly reduced in 7 of 8 subjects for CD4 and in 8 of 8 subjects for CD8. Because no allograft tissue specimens were available, donor-reactive T cells may have migrated into the graft instead of being deleted. Low numbers of available donor cells limited the measurable donor-reactive repertoire in a couple of subjects. In 5 of 8 subjects, regardless of tolerance or HCV status, circulating donor-reactive CD4 TCRbeta sequences dropped significantly post-transplant.

High-throughput TCRbeta CDR3 sequencing of frozen genomic DNA was performed by immunoSEQ, with PCR amplification, mapping, bias correction and internal controls included. Turning to the authors' computational methods: Productive rearrangements were retained, and unique TCRbeta sequences were defined by the CDR3 nucleotide sequence together with the V and J gene. For classification of a sequence as donor-reactive, at least 5-fold expansion in CFSE-low cells relative to unstimulated pre-transplant cells and a frequency of at least 0.01% were required. Per-subject minimum frequency thresholds, based on the lowest-template unstimulated sample, ensured at least 90% detection power. Jensen-Shannon divergence between the top 1000 TCRbeta sequences post-transplant and pre-transplant was used to measure repertoire turnover. Changes in detection of donor-reactive sequences were assessed with two-sided Fisher's exact tests. The table comes from immuneACCESS by way of TCRdb, which keeps in-frame sequences with V and J called. Part of the clones is missing from these tables; in studies checked, under half for an unresolved V gene and the rest for unknown reasons. Clonal size and the V and J genes are those of that table, whereas D and trimming came from the DNA. Across this sample there are 80,000 or so clones, with around four fifths seen only once. About 0.45% of the sample lies in the top ten.

Unstimulated PBMCs, after thawing, were stained for CD3, CD4 and CD8 and then FACS-sorted into CD3+CD4+ and CD3+CD8+ populations. All 8 studied subjects were randomized to immunosuppression withdrawal. The Qiagen DNeasy Blood and Tissue Kit was used to isolate genomic DNA. This clone was seen only once. The antigen it binds to is not known. The input lacks base qualities; no much larger clone sits a single base away. Here V drops 1 base and J drops 0 bases, and the junction holds 0 bases not matched to any gene. The CDR3 covers 16 residues, taking in both the cysteine and the phenylalanine. Solely the CDR3 DNA is kept, with 48 bases framed from the first base. The germline V gene yields SGHNT for CDR1 and YENEEA for CDR2.

This receptor chain uses TRBV11-3 and TRBJ2-3; a stretch of 11 junction bases matches TRBD2. The sample was CD4+ T cells from blood, taken 45 to 46 months after liver transplant. This clonotype was sampled from a human patient who received a liver transplant. Donor T cells from the graft may be present among the T cells after a transplant. The CDR3 has the sequence CASSLGLAGSTDTQYF. The nucleotides read TGTGCCAGCAGCTTAGGACTAGCGGGGAGCACAGATACGCAGTATTTT.